This T cell receptor beta chain was profiled in a study of T-cell memory formation after mild COVID-19. TCRdb ran MiXCR on the 5' RACE reads and lists one entry per CDR3 protein. The data show about 290,000 distinct CDR3 sequences, around 15% seen once. Looked up from germline, CDR1 is SNHLY and CDR2 is FYNNEI. V was trimmed by 7 bases and J by 2 bases, leaving 9 bases between them. CDR3 length: 14 amino acids. The chain is built from TRBV2 and TRBJ2-6; D is ambiguous. The sequenced sample consisted of PBMCs or a T cell subset sorted from them (not recorded which). The clonotype originates from a man between 18 and 35 years old who had mild COVID-19 (a few samples of this study predate the infection). Cell type and time point are not known. As DNA, the CDR3 is TGTGCCAGCACTGAGGTAACTGGGGCCAACGTCCTGACTTTC. As protein: CASTEVTGANVLTF.